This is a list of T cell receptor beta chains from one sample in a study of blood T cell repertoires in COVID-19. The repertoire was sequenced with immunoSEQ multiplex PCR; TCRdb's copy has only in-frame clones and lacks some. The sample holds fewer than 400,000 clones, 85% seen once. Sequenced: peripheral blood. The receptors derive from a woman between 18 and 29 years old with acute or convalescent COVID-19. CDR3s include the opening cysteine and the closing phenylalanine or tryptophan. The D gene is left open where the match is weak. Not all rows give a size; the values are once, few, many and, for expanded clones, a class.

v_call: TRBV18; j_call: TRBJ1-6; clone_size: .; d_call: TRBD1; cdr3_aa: CASSLTGGAGNNSPLHF; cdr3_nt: TGTGCCAGCTCACTAACAGGGGGCGCGGGTAATAATTCACCCCTCCACTTT
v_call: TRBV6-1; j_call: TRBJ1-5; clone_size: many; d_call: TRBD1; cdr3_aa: CASSDIGTGEQPQHF; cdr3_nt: TGTGCCAGCAGTGATATCGGGACAGGGGAACAGCCCCAGCATTTT
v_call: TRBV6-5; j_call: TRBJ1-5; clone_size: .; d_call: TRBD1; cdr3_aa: CASSYTGGFNQPQHF; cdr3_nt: TGTGCCAGCAGTTACACAGGGGGCTTCAATCAGCCCCAGCATTTT
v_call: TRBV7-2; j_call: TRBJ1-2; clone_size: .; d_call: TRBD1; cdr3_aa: CASSLGGALSGYTF; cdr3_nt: TGTGCCAGCAGCCTAGGGGGCGCGTTAAGTGGCTACACCTTC
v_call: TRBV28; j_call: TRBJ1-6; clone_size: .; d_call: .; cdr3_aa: CASLRGGSPLHF; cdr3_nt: TGTGCCAGCTTGAGAGGGGGTTCACCCCTCCACTTT
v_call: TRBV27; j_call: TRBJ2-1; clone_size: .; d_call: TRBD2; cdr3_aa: CASSLSPPTSTYNEQFF; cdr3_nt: TGTGCCAGCAGTTTATCCCCTCCGACTAGCACCTACAATGAGCAGTTCTTC
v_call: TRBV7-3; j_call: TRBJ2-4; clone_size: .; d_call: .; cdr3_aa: CASSEGGREGDIQYF; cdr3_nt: TGTGCCAGCAGCGAGGGAGGCAGGGAGGGGGACATTCAGTACTTC
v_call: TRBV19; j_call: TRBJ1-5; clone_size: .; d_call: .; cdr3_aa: CASTLGGRVSNQPQHF; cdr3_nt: TGTGCCAGTACCCTAGGGGGACGAGTTAGCAATCAGCCCCAGCATTTT
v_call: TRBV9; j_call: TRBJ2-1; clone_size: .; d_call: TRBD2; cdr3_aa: CASSSPGGGEQFF; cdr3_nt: TGTGCCAGCAGCAGCCCTGGGGGGGGAGAGCAGTTCTTC
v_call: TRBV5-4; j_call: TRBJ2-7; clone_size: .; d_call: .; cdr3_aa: CASSLKDSNPYEQYF; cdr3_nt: TGTGCCAGCAGCTTGAAGGACTCAAACCCCTACGAGCAGTACTTC
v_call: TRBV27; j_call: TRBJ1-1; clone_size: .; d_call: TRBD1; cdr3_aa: CASSQTGPHTEAFF; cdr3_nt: TGTGCCAGCAGTCAGACAGGGCCCCACACTGAAGCTTTCTTT